These 32 T cell receptor beta chains originate from one sample sequenced in a study of monozygotic twins with inflammatory bowel disease. Using the 5' RACE reads, TCRdb records one entry per CDR3 protein without DNA. The listing records roughly 160,000 distinct CDR3 sequences. Sequencing was done on a sample of blood. These receptors all stem from a human donor with ulcerative colitis or Crohn's disease, or a healthy co-twin of an affected twin (not recorded which).

The chain couples TRBV19 to TRBJ1-1; TCRdb returns TRBD1, unconfirmable since there is no DNA. The germline gives CDR1 LNHDA, CDR2 SQIVND (reference sequence). The CDR3 loop spans 15 amino acids. The CDR3 reads CTSSTKTGGGTEAFF.

The chain recombines TRBV19 with TRBJ2-7. The CDR3 length is 15 residues. Germline V gives CDR1 LNHDA, CDR2 SQIVND (reference sequence). CDR3 loop: CASSIVGGSSYEQYF.

The chain carries TRBV5-1 and TRBJ2-3; TCRdb selects TRBD1, and the lack of DNA leaves this call unchecked. This CDR3 is built from 16 residues. Germline V gives CDR1 SGHRS, CDR2 YFSETQ. The CDR3 protein is CASSFVETGEGDTQYF.

J is TRBJ2-2 and V is TRBV27; lacking DNA, the TRBD2 call made by TCRdb goes unchecked. Germline loops: CDR1 MNHEY, CDR2 SMNVEV (reference sequence). This CDR3 is built from 15 residues. The chain's CDR3 is CASSLVGLHTGELFF.

This chain connects TRBV28 to TRBJ2-7; checking the TCRdb D call of TRBD1 is not possible without DNA. The CDR3 has 13 residues. The germline V gene encodes CDR1 MDHEN and CDR2 SYDVKM. The chain's CDR3 is CASGDRDSYEQYF.

The gene calls are TRBV7-2 and TRBJ1-5. CDR1 is SGHTA, CDR2 FQGNSA, per germline. The CDR3 covers 14 residues. Here the CDR3 reads CASSRQRDDQPQHF.

The chain carries TRBV6-2 or TRBV6-3 and TRBJ1-2; TCRdb proposes TRBD1, but this gene call is untestable without DNA. Germline loops: CDR1 MNHEY, CDR2 SVGEGT. The CDR3 is 16 amino acids. The CDR3 loop reads CASSYRQGADNYGYTF.

The CDR3 sequence: CASSRDPGSYEQYF. The chain recombines TRBV7-3 with TRBJ2-7; the D gene TCRdb calls, TRBD1, cannot be checked with no DNA. Germline-derived CDR1 and CDR2 are SGHTA and FQGTGA. The CDR3 contains 14 residues.

The chain carries TRBV15 and TRBJ2-1. The CDR3 length is 15 residues. The V gene's germline CDR1 is LNHNV and CDR2 YYDKDF (reference sequence). The chain's CDR3 is CATSFSGGSFNEQFF.

The V and J genes are TRBV20-1 and TRBJ2-7; lacking DNA, the TRBD2 call made by TCRdb goes unchecked. CDR1 is DFQATT, CDR2 SNEGSKA, per germline (reference sequence). The CDR3 runs 17 residues. CDR3 region: CSARKRASGLSSYEQYF.

This chain joins TRBV7-2 and TRBJ2-7; the D call of TRBD1 rests on TCRdb alone, since no DNA is present to check it. The CDR3 is 14 amino acids. Germline assignment: CDR1 SGHTA and CDR2 FQGNSA. CDR3 protein: CASSFNLDNSEQYF.

The chain recombines TRBV10-3 with TRBJ2-1. There are 12 residues in the CDR3. Germline assignment: CDR1 ENHRY and CDR2 SYGVKD. The CDR3: CAISESRYEQFF.

The rearrangement joins TRBV28 to TRBJ1-5; the D call of TRBD1 rests on TCRdb alone, since no DNA is present to check it. CDR3 length equals 16 residues. The germline V gene has CDR1 MDHEN and CDR2 SYDVKM. This chain's CDR3 is CASSSTQDRGNQPQHF.

The rearrangement links TRBV5-1 to TRBJ1-6; TCRdb lists TRBD1, though no DNA is available to test this call. Germline values: CDR1 SGHRS, CDR2 YFSETQ. The CDR3 contains 14 residues. This CDR3 reads CASSSRTGGPPLHF.

The chain carries TRBV5-6 and TRBJ1-1; TCRdb's D call of TRBD1 is untestable without DNA. CDR3 length equals 19 residues. Per the germline V gene, CDR1 is SGHDT and CDR2 is YYEEEE. This CDR3 reads CASSSLKSGTGDPRTEAFF.

CDR3 in amino acids: CASSPPRGDANTEAFF. The rearrangement joins TRBV18 to TRBJ1-1. The CDR3 extends over 16 amino acids. Per germline, CDR1 KGHSH and CDR2 LQKENI.

The rearrangement joins TRBV5-1 to TRBJ1-4; the TRBD1 assignment by TCRdb is unverifiable without DNA. CDR1 is SGHRS, CDR2 YFSETQ, per germline. CDR3 length equals 14 residues. The CDR3: CASSRDRGTEKLFF. Full variable domain (remainder filled in from reference TRBV5-1 and TRBJ1-4): KAGVTQTPRYLIKTRGQQVTLSCSPISGHRSVSWYQQTPGQGLQFLFEYFSETQRNKGNFPGRFSGRQFSNSRSEMNVSTLELGDSALYLCASSRDRGTEKLFFGSGTQLSVL.

V is TRBV29-1 and J is TRBJ1-4; TCRdb's D call of TRBD1 is untestable without DNA. Germline V CDR1 and CDR2: SQVTM, ANQGSEA. The CDR3 covers 13 residues. CDR3 sequence: CSFRDRANEKLFF.

This chain connects TRBV5-1 to TRBJ2-3; with no DNA, the TCRdb D assignment of TRBD1 cannot be verified. The CDR3 runs to 15 residues. Germline V lookup: CDR1 SGHRS, CDR2 YFSETQ. CDR3: CASSWGQGWTDTQYF.

V usage is TRBV19 and J usage is TRBJ2-6. Germline lookup yields CDR1 LNHDA and CDR2 SQIVND (reference sequence). This CDR3 contains 18 residues. The chain's CDR3 is CASSTNSLESSGANVLTF.

The chain links TRBV7-2 to TRBJ2-1; no DNA is available, so the TRBD2 call from TCRdb remains unchecked. This CDR3 has 17 amino acids. Germline lookup yields CDR1 SGHTA and CDR2 FQGNSA. The chain's CDR3 is CASSRTSGRTSYNEQFF.

The gene calls are TRBV6-2 or TRBV6-3 and TRBJ2-7; checking the TCRdb D call of TRBD2 is not possible without DNA. The CDR3 length is 14 residues. Germline V gene lookup returns CDR1 MNHEY and CDR2 SVGEGT. CDR3 amino acids: CASSYSEGSYEQYF.

V usage is TRBV12-3 or TRBV12-4 and J usage is TRBJ1-6; the TRBD1 assignment by TCRdb is unverifiable without DNA. This CDR3 contains 15 residues. CDR3 residues: CASSLMASGGSPLHF.

The chain couples TRBV25-1 to TRBJ1-1; TCRdb's assignment of TRBD1 cannot be checked, as there is no DNA. Germline V gene sequence: CDR1 MGHDK, CDR2 SYGVNS. The CDR3 totals 15 residues. The CDR3 loop is CASSEYQGEPSEAFF.

Here the CDR3 reads CASSQVGRDTQYF. The V and J genes are TRBV4-3 and TRBJ2-3. CDR1 and CDR2 (germline): LGHNA, YSLEER. The CDR3 spans 13 residues.

J is TRBJ2-2 and V is TRBV20-1; TCRdb names TRBD2, which stays unverified in the absence of DNA. This CDR3 contains 17 residues. Germline CDR1 is DFQATT and CDR2 is SNEGSKA (reference sequence). CDR3 region: CSARNRVSSLNTGELFF.

The rearrangement uses TRBV4-1 and TRBJ2-7. Germline CDR1 MGHRA, CDR2 YSYEKL. The length of the CDR3 is 15 residues. CDR3 amino acids: CASSQEETDPYEQYF.

The chain combines TRBV6-5 with TRBJ1-3; TCRdb designates TRBD1, a call that cannot be tested without DNA. The CDR3 sequence is 14 residues long. CDR1 MNHEY and CDR2 SVGAGI come from the germline V gene. This CDR3 is CASSFGASGNTIYF.

CDR3 residues: CASSGDRVNTEAFF. V is TRBV4-1 and J is TRBJ1-1; TCRdb indicates TRBD1, and absent DNA this call remains unverified. Germline assignment: CDR1 MGHRA and CDR2 YSYEKL. The CDR3 extends over 14 amino acids.

V is TRBV11-2 and J is TRBJ2-5. Germline V gene data show CDR1 as SGHAT and CDR2 as FQNNGV. There are 16 residues in the CDR3. CDR3 sequence: CASSLDLSGTQETQYF.

The genes are TRBV10-3 and TRBJ2-7; checking the TCRdb D call of TRBD1 is not possible without DNA. Germline V CDR1 and CDR2: ENHRY, SYGVKD. The CDR3 is made up of 15 amino acids. CDR3 sequence reads: CAISGESGTGYEQYF.

J is TRBJ2-7 and V is TRBV29-1; TCRdb's D call of TRBD2 is untestable without DNA. The CDR3 extends over 16 amino acids. Germline CDR1 and CDR2: SQVTM and ANQGSEA. The CDR3 reads CSASWSGSRGSYEQYF.